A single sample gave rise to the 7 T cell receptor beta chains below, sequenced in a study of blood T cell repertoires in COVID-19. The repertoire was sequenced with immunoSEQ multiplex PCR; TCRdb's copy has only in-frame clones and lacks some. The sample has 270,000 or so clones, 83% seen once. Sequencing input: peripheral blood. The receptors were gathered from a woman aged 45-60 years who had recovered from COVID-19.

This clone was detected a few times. The CDR3 is CASSLDRGWYNEQFF. The CDR3 nucleotides read TGTGCCAGCAGCCTCGACAGGGGATGGTACAATGAGCAGTTCTTC. V usage is TRBV11-1 and J usage is TRBJ2-1; 8 nucleotides agree with TRBD1. V lost 5 bases and J lost 4; bases outside the gene matches: 7. Looked up from germline, CDR1 is SGHAT and CDR2 is FQDESV (reference sequence). The CDR3 runs to 15 residues.

The CDR3 loop is CASSLGQGGVNEQFF. DNA of the CDR3: TGTGCCAGCAGCTTGGGACAGGGAGGGGTTAATGAGCAGTTCTTC. The genes are TRBV7-2 and TRBJ2-1, with 9 nucleotides matching TRBD1. CDR3 size: 15 residues. With 3 bases clipped from V and 7 bases from J, the junction kept 7 bases outside the gene matches. Germline values: CDR1 SGHTA, CDR2 FQGNSA.

CDR3 in amino acids: CASRTQSYNEQFF. The DNA of the CDR3 is TGTGCCAGCAGAACACAGAGCTACAATGAGCAGTTCTTC. The rearrangement uses TRBV28 and TRBJ2-1; D remains ambiguous. V was pared by 6 bases and J by 3 bases, with 9 bases between. The CDR3 runs to 13 residues. Germline V lookup: CDR1 MDHEN, CDR2 SYDVKM. Full variable domain (outside the CDR3, taken from reference TRBV28 and TRBJ2-1): DVKVTQSSRYLVKRTGEKVFLECVQDMDHENMFWYRQDPGLGLRLIYFSYDVKMKEKGDIPEGYSVSREKKERFSLILESASTNQTSMYLCASRTQSYNEQFFGPGTRLTVL.

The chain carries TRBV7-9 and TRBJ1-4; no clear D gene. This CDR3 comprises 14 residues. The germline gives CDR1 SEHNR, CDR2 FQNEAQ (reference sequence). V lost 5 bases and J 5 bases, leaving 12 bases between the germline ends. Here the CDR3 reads CASSPGGSNEKLFF. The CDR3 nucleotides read TGTGCCAGCAGCCCAGGAGGCTCGAATGAAAAACTGTTTTTT.

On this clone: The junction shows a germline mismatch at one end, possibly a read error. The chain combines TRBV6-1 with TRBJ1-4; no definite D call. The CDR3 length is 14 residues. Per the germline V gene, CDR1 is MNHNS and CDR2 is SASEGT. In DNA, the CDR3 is TGTGCCAGCAGCGAAGCGGGAGTCGATGAAAAACTGTTTTTT. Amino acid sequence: CASSEAGVDEKLFF.

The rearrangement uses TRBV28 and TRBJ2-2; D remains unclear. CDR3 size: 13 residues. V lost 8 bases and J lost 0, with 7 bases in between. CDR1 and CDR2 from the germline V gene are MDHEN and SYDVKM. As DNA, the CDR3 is TGTGCCAGCCTACCGGCGAACACCGGGGAGCTGTTTTTT. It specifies CASLPANTGELFF.

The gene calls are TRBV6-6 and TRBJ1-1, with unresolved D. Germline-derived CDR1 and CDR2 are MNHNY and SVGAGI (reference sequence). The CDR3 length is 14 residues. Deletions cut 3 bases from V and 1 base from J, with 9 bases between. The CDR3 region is CASSYMEQNTEAFF. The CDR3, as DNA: TGTGCCAGCAGTTATATGGAGCAGAACACTGAAGCTTTCTTT.